This TCR beta chain appears in the sequencing data of a study of T cell changes during pregnancy in multiple sclerosis. This CDR3 contains 17 residues. Losses at the gene ends were 3 bases for V and 1 base for J; bases not matched to a gene: 7. CDR1 and CDR2 (germline): MDHEN, SYDVKM. This table comes from immunoSEQ multiplex PCR, and its TCRdb copy is limited to in-frame clones, with some not included. In the table there are about 100,000 clones, 90% to 95% of which are singletons. The genes are TRBV28 and TRBJ2-5; 11 bases align to TRBD2. The sequence derives from a female donor with multiple sclerosis, enrolled in a pregnancy study. Source: peripheral blood, taken in the second trimester of pregnancy. CDR3 bases: TGTGCCAGCAGTTTGGGAGGGACTAGCGGTCTCCAAGAGACCCAGTACTTC. Its translation: CASSLGGTSGLQETQYF.